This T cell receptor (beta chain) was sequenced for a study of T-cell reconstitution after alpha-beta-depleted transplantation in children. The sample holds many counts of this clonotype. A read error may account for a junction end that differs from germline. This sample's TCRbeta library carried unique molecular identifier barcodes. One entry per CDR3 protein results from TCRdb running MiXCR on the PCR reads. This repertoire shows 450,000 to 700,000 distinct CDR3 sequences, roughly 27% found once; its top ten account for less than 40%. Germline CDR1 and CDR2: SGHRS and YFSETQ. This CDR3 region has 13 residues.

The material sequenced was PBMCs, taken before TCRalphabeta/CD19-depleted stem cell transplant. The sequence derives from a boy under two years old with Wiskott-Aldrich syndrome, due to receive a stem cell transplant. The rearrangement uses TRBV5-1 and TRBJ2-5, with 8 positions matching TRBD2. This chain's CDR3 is CASSLRGEETQYF. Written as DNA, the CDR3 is TGTGCCAGCAGCTTGCGGGGGGAGGAGACCCAGTACTTC.